This T cell receptor beta chain was recorded in a study of T cells after somatic rescue of genetic block. Produced via immunoSEQ multiplex PCR; TCRdb's table is partial and in-frame only. The sample has 100,000 to 120,000 clones; 75% to 95% are singletons. Per germline, CDR1 MDHEN and CDR2 SYDVKM. This CDR3 contains 14 residues. Trimming pared 7 bases from V and 6 bases from J, leaving 15 bases between. This sequence originates from a woman under 30. Sample: peripheral blood mononuclear cells (PBMCs). The chain is built from TRBV28 and TRBJ1-4; tentatively, D is TRBD1 (5 bases). The CDR3 DNA reads as TGTGCCAGCAACCCGGGACCCCTCGATGAAAAACTGTTTTTT. It translates to CASNPGPLDEKLFF.